This T cell receptor beta chain was documented in a study of cytomegalovirus exposure and HLA in healthy donors. The CDR3 spans 15 residues. V gave up 3 bases and J gave up 4 bases, with 16 bases separating them. The germline CDR1 and CDR2 sequences are SGHKS and YYEKEE (reference sequence). The donors were in the approximately 120-subject validation cohort, distinct from the approximately 730-subject first cohort. Clones were read by immunoSEQ multiplex PCR, and TCRdb kept only the in-frame ones, dropping some. The data show 150,000 to 250,000 clones, with 80% to 90% seen just once and about an eighth held by the top ten. This clone is a singleton in its sample.

The chain has TRBV5-5 and TRBJ2-5; TRBD1 is a possible D gene (6 bases). The receptor's source is a woman aged 25 to 39 in good health and CMV-seropositive. The material sequenced was PBMCs. CDR3 sequence: CASSSLTGYRETQYF. The CDR3 nucleotides read TGTGCCAGCAGCTCGCTAACAGGGTACCGAGAGACCCAGTACTTC. Full variable domain (outside the CDR3, taken from reference TRBV5-5 and TRBJ2-5): DAGVTQSPTHLIKTRGQQVTLRCSPISGHKSVSWYQQVLGQGPQFIFQYYEKEERGRGNFPDRFSARQFPNYSSELNVNALLLGDSALYLCASSSLTGYRETQYFGPGTRLLVL.